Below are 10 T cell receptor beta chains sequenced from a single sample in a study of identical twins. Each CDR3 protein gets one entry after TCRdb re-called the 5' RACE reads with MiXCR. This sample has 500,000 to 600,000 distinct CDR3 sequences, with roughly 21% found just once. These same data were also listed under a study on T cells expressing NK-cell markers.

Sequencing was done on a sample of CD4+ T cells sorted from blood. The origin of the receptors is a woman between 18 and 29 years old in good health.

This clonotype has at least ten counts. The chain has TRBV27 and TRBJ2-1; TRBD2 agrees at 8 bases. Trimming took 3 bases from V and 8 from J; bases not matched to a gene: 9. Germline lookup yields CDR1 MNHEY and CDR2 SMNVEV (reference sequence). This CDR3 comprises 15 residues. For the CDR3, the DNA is TGTGCCAGCAGTTTGAGGTCTAGCGGGCGGGATGAGCAGTTCTTC. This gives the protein CASSLRSSGRDEQFF.

CDR3 protein: CASSFAGTSKSDEQFF. The CDR3 DNA sequence: TGTGCCAGCAGTTTTGCCGGGACTAGCAAAAGCGATGAGCAGTTCTTC. The genes are TRBV2 and TRBJ2-1, with TRBD2 identical over 9 bases. V trimming: 5 bases; J trimming: 8 bases; junction bases outside the gene matches: 13. CDR1 and CDR2 from the germline V gene are SNHLY and FYNNEI. The CDR3 totals 16 residues.

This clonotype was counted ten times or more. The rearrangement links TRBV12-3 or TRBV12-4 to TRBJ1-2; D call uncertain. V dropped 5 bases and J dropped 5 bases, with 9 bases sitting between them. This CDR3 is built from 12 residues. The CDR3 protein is CASSPEPYGYTF. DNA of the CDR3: TGTGCCAGCAGTCCCGAGCCGTATGGCTACACCTTC.

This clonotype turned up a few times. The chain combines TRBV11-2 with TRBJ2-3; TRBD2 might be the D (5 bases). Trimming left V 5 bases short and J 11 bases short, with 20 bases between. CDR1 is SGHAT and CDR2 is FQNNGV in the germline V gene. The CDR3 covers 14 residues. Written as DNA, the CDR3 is TGTGCCAGCAGCCCACAACGGACGGAGGACGGGCAGTATTTT. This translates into CASSPQRTEDGQYF.

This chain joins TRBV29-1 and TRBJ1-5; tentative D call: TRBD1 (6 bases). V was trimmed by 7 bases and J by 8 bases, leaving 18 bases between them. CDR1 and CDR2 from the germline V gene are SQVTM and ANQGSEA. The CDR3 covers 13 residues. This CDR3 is CSGSRAPGEPQHF. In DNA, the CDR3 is TGCAGCGGTAGCCGGGCCCCAGGGGAGCCCCAGCATTTT.

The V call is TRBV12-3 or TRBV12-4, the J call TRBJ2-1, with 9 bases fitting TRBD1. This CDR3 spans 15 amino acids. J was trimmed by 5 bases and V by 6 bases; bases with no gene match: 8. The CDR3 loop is CASSQRQGGNNEQFF. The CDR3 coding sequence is TGTGCCAGCAGCCAGCGACAGGGGGGTAACAATGAGCAGTTCTTC.

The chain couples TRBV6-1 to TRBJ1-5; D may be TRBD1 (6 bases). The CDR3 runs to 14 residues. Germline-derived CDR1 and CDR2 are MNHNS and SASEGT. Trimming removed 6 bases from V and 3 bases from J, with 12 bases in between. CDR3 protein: CASRTPGVNQPQHF. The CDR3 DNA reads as TGTGCCAGCAGGACCCCAGGGGTCAATCAGCCCCAGCATTTT.

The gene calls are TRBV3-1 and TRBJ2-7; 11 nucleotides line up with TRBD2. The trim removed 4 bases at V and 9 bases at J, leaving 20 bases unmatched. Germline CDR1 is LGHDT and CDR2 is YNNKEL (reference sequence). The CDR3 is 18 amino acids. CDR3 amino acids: CASSRNTYATSGIGLQYF. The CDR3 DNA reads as TGTGCCAGCAGCCGAAACACATACGCGACTAGCGGGATTGGCCTGCAGTACTTC.

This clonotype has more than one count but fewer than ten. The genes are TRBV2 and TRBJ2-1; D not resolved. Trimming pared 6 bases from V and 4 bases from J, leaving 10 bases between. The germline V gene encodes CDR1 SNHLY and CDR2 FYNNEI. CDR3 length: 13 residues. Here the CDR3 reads CASRGNRYNEQFF. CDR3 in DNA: TGTGCCAGCAGGGGGAACCGTTACAATGAGCAGTTCTTC. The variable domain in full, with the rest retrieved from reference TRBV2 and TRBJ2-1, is EPEVTQTPSHQVTQMGQEVILRCVPISNHLYFYWYRQILGQKVEFLVSFYNNEISEKSEIFDDQFSVERPDGSNFTLKIRSTKLEDSAMYFCASRGNRYNEQFFGPGTRLTVL.

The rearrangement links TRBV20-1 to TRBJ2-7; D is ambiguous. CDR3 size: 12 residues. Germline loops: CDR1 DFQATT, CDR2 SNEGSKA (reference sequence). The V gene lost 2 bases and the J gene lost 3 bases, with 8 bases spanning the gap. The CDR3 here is CSARRRNYEQYF. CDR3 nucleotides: TGCAGTGCTAGACGGCGGAACTACGAGCAGTACTTC.